Listed below are T cell receptor beta chains from one sample, sequenced in a study of CD8 T cells in ankylosing spondylitis. Via MiXCR, TCRdb re-called the 5' RACE reads, giving one row per CDR3 protein. The sample lists 450,000 to 550,000 distinct CDR3 sequences, less than 6% occurring once. Input material: blood, either unsorted or a sorted T cell fraction (not recorded which). These receptors were collected from a male donor with ankylosing spondylitis. The CDR3 runs from the conserved cysteine through the conserved F or W. D genes are given only for firm matches. Clone size, where shown, is once, few, many, or a class for clones that have expanded.

v_gene: TRBV6-1
j_gene: TRBJ1-6
abundance: many
d_gene: NA
CDR3nt: TGTGCCAGCAGCTTTCCGACAGAGAGCAATTCACCCCTCCACTTT
CDR3aa: CASSFPTESNSPLHF

v_gene: TRBV27
j_gene: TRBJ2-3
abundance: many
d_gene: NA
CDR3nt: TGTGCCAGCACCCCCTACGCCGGGGGAGAGGGTGAGAGCACAGATACGCAGTATTTT
CDR3aa: CASTPYAGGEGESTDTQYF

v_gene: TRBV6-1
j_gene: TRBJ1-2
abundance: many
d_gene: TRBD1
CDR3nt: TGTGCCAGCAGTGACCACAGGGGCCCAGACTATGGCTACACCTTC
CDR3aa: CASSDHRGPDYGYTF

v_gene: TRBV9
j_gene: TRBJ1-1
abundance: many
d_gene: NA
CDR3nt: TGTGCCAGCAGCGTAGGCCTGACCGGCGGAGGTTCCGCGAACACTGAAGCTTTCTTT
CDR3aa: CASSVGLTGGGSANTEAFF

v_gene: TRBV5-1
j_gene: TRBJ2-3
abundance: many
d_gene: TRBD1
CDR3nt: TGCGCCAGCAGCTTGGCTCGGAGGACAGGGCCGCACCAAAGGGCAGATACGCAGTATTTT
CDR3aa: CASSLARRTGPHQRADTQYF

v_gene: TRBV7-2
j_gene: TRBJ2-7
abundance: many
d_gene: NA
CDR3nt: TGTGCCAGCAGCTTAGTTGGGCAGGCAGACTACGAGCAGTACTTC
CDR3aa: CASSLVGQADYEQYF

v_gene: TRBV10-3
j_gene: TRBJ2-1
abundance: NA
d_gene: NA
CDR3nt: TGTGCCATCAGTGGTCCCCCAGGACTGAACTCCTACAATGAGCAGTTCTTC
CDR3aa: CAISGPPGLNSYNEQFF

v_gene: TRBV27
j_gene: TRBJ2-7
abundance: many
d_gene: TRBD2
CDR3nt: TGTGCCAGCAGTTTTGGTGGTCTAGCGGAATACGAGCAGTACTTC
CDR3aa: CASSFGGLAEYEQYF

v_gene: TRBV11-2
j_gene: TRBJ1-2
abundance: many
d_gene: NA
CDR3nt: TGTGCCAGCAGCCACGGGTTGAACTATGGCTACACCTTC
CDR3aa: CASSHGLNYGYTF

v_gene: TRBV20-1
j_gene: TRBJ2-7
abundance: NA
d_gene: TRBD2
CDR3nt: TGCAGTGCTAGAGTTTGGACTAGCGGTAGCTCCTACGAGCAGTACTTC
CDR3aa: CSARVWTSGSSYEQYF

v_gene: TRBV4-3
j_gene: TRBJ1-3
abundance: many
d_gene: NA
CDR3nt: TGCGCCAGCAGCCAAGTCGGAAGCTCTGGAAACACCATATATTTT
CDR3aa: CASSQVGSSGNTIYF

v_gene: TRBV20-1
j_gene: TRBJ1-2
abundance: many
d_gene: NA
CDR3nt: TGCAGTGCTGCCAGGGGCTATGGCTACACCTTC
CDR3aa: CSAARGYGYTF

v_gene: TRBV7-2
j_gene: TRBJ2-2
abundance: many
d_gene: NA
CDR3nt: TGTGCCAGCAGCGCTCAGCCCCTATCCGGGGAGCTGTTTTTT
CDR3aa: CASSAQPLSGELFF

v_gene: TRBV11-2
j_gene: TRBJ2-4
abundance: few
d_gene: TRBD2
CDR3nt: TGTGCCAGCAGCCCGCGGACGGGAGGCATTCAGTACTTC
CDR3aa: CASSPRTGGIQYF

v_gene: TRBV25-1
j_gene: TRBJ1-1
abundance: many
d_gene: NA
CDR3nt: TGTGCCAGCAGGTTTACCGAGTACACTGAAGCTTTCTTT
CDR3aa: CASRFTEYTEAFF

v_gene: TRBV6-1
j_gene: TRBJ2-5
abundance: few
d_gene: TRBD2
CDR3nt: TGTGCCAGCAGCCGGACTAGACCCGTAGAGACCCAGTACTTC
CDR3aa: CASSRTRPVETQYF

v_gene: TRBV20-1
j_gene: TRBJ2-1
abundance: NA
d_gene: TRBD2
CDR3nt: TGCAGTGCACCCGACTCGCCTAGCGGGGTTTACAATGAGCAGTTCTTC
CDR3aa: CSAPDSPSGVYNEQFF

v_gene: TRBV19
j_gene: TRBJ2-7
abundance: NA
d_gene: TRBD2
CDR3nt: TGTGCCAGTAGTATGGCTAGCGGGGGGCACTACGAGCAGTACTTC
CDR3aa: CASSMASGGHYEQYF

v_gene: TRBV27
j_gene: TRBJ1-1
abundance: few
d_gene: NA
CDR3nt: TGTGCCAGCAGTTTAGACTGGGGCTCAACTGAAGCTTTCTTT
CDR3aa: CASSLDWGSTEAFF

v_gene: TRBV7-9
j_gene: TRBJ2-2
abundance: many
d_gene: TRBD2
CDR3nt: TGTGCCAGCAGATTAGCGGGAGCCGGGGAGCTGTTTTTT
CDR3aa: CASRLAGAGELFF

v_gene: TRBV7-2
j_gene: TRBJ1-2
abundance: many
d_gene: NA
CDR3nt: TGTGCCAGCAGCAGTCGGGGGCGGGACTATGGCTACACCTTC
CDR3aa: CASSSRGRDYGYTF

v_gene: TRBV3-1
j_gene: TRBJ2-7
abundance: few
d_gene: TRBD2
CDR3nt: TGTGCCAGCAGCCACGGACTAGCAGCCACCGACTACGAGCAGTACTTC
CDR3aa: CASSHGLAATDYEQYF

v_gene: TRBV5-1
j_gene: TRBJ2-2
abundance: many
d_gene: TRBD1
CDR3nt: TGCGCCAGCAGCCCGCGCCGGGACAGGGCTACCGGGGAGCTGTTTTTT
CDR3aa: CASSPRRDRATGELFF

v_gene: TRBV29-1
j_gene: TRBJ2-7
abundance: many
d_gene: NA
CDR3nt: TGCAGCGTAAACCGGGACGAGAACGAGCAGTACTTC
CDR3aa: CSVNRDENEQYF

v_gene: TRBV7-2
j_gene: TRBJ2-7
abundance: many
d_gene: TRBD1
CDR3nt: TGTGCCAGCAGCTCGCCCGGGACAGGGTTCTACGAGCAGTACTTC
CDR3aa: CASSSPGTGFYEQYF

v_gene: TRBV3-1
j_gene: TRBJ2-6
abundance: NA
d_gene: NA
CDR3nt: TGTGCCAGCAGCCCCTTACCCGTCTCTGGGGCCAACGTCCTGACTTTC
CDR3aa: CASSPLPVSGANVLTF

v_gene: TRBV7-9
j_gene: TRBJ1-2
abundance: many
d_gene: TRBD1
CDR3nt: TGTGCCAGCAGCTTCCAATCGGGACAGCAGCCTAACTATGGCTACACCTTC
CDR3aa: CASSFQSGQQPNYGYTF

v_gene: TRBV5-6
j_gene: TRBJ2-3
abundance: many
d_gene: NA
CDR3nt: TGTGCCAGCAGCTTGTTGGGGGGGGCGTCGAGCACAGATACGCAGTATTTT
CDR3aa: CASSLLGGASSTDTQYF

v_gene: TRBV30
j_gene: TRBJ2-7
abundance: few
d_gene: TRBD2
CDR3nt: TGTGCCTGGAGACCCCGGGACTACCACCTCTACGAGCAGTACTTC
CDR3aa: CAWRPRDYHLYEQYF

v_gene: TRBV27
j_gene: TRBJ1-6
abundance: NA
d_gene: NA
CDR3nt: TGTGCCAGCAGCACCCTCGGGGGGAATAATTCACCCCTCCACTTT
CDR3aa: CASSTLGGNNSPLHF

v_gene: TRBV20-1
j_gene: TRBJ1-5
abundance: many
d_gene: NA
CDR3nt: TGCAGTGCAAAAGAGGGAGGGAGGCAGCCCCAGCATTTT
CDR3aa: CSAKEGGRQPQHF

v_gene: TRBV20-1
j_gene: TRBJ2-1
abundance: many
d_gene: NA
CDR3nt: TGCAGTGCTAGAGATCCCAGGCGGTTCTACAATGAGCAGTTCTTC
CDR3aa: CSARDPRRFYNEQFF

v_gene: TRBV6-5
j_gene: TRBJ1-1
abundance: many
d_gene: TRBD1
CDR3nt: TGTGCCAGCAGTTTCCGCGAGGGGGCGAGGACTGAAGCTTTCTTT
CDR3aa: CASSFREGARTEAFF

v_gene: TRBV29-1
j_gene: TRBJ2-3
abundance: many
d_gene: NA
CDR3nt: TGCAGCGTTGTTTCAGGGTCAGATACGCAGTATTTT
CDR3aa: CSVVSGSDTQYF

v_gene: TRBV5-1
j_gene: TRBJ1-1
abundance: many
d_gene: NA
CDR3nt: TGCGCCAGCAATCCGGGGGCGCAAACTGAAGCTTTCTTT
CDR3aa: CASNPGAQTEAFF

v_gene: TRBV9
j_gene: TRBJ2-5
abundance: many
d_gene: NA
CDR3nt: TGTGCCAGCAGCGTAAGGGCCCACGGGGAGACCCAGTACTTC
CDR3aa: CASSVRAHGETQYF

v_gene: TRBV20-1
j_gene: TRBJ1-4
abundance: many
d_gene: NA
CDR3nt: TGCAGTGCTAGGGAGGGAGCTAATGAAAAACTGTTTTTT
CDR3aa: CSAREGANEKLFF

v_gene: TRBV28
j_gene: TRBJ2-1
abundance: NA
d_gene: NA
CDR3nt: TGTGCCAGCAGTCGATCATTACGACTAGTCTCTTCCTACAATGAGCAGTTCTTC
CDR3aa: CASSRSLRLVSSYNEQFF

v_gene: TRBV5-1
j_gene: TRBJ2-3
abundance: many
d_gene: TRBD2
CDR3nt: TGCGCCAGCAGCTTGACAGCGGGAAGTACAGATACGCAGTATTTT
CDR3aa: CASSLTAGSTDTQYF

v_gene: TRBV4-1
j_gene: TRBJ1-4
abundance: NA
d_gene: NA
CDR3nt: TGCGCCAGCAGACCCTCTAACAAACAGAATGAAAAACTGTTTTTT
CDR3aa: CASRPSNKQNEKLFF

v_gene: TRBV6-5
j_gene: TRBJ2-7
abundance: many
d_gene: TRBD1
CDR3nt: TGTGCCAGCAGTTACCGGACAGGCTCCTACGAGCAGTACTTC
CDR3aa: CASSYRTGSYEQYF

v_gene: TRBV4-3
j_gene: TRBJ2-1
abundance: many
d_gene: NA
CDR3nt: TGCGCCAGCAGGGGAGGCCCTAGCTCCTACAATGAGCAGTTCTTC
CDR3aa: CASRGGPSSYNEQFF

v_gene: TRBV24-1
j_gene: TRBJ2-5
abundance: many
d_gene: NA
CDR3nt: TGTGCCACCAGTGACGGGACGCAGAAGGGACAAGAGACCCAGTACTTC
CDR3aa: CATSDGTQKGQETQYF

v_gene: TRBV5-1
j_gene: TRBJ2-7
abundance: NA
d_gene: NA
CDR3nt: TGCGCCAGCAGCTTGGAGACAGACGAGCAGTACTTC
CDR3aa: CASSLETDEQYF

v_gene: TRBV7-8
j_gene: TRBJ2-1
abundance: many
d_gene: NA
CDR3nt: TGTGCCAGCAGCTTAGCCCGGGGAAGTGAGCAGTTCTTC
CDR3aa: CASSLARGSEQFF

v_gene: TRBV6-2/TRBV6-3
j_gene: TRBJ2-7
abundance: NA
d_gene: NA
CDR3nt: TGTGCCAGCAGTTACCTCACCACCTACGAGCAGTACTTC
CDR3aa: CASSYLTTYEQYF